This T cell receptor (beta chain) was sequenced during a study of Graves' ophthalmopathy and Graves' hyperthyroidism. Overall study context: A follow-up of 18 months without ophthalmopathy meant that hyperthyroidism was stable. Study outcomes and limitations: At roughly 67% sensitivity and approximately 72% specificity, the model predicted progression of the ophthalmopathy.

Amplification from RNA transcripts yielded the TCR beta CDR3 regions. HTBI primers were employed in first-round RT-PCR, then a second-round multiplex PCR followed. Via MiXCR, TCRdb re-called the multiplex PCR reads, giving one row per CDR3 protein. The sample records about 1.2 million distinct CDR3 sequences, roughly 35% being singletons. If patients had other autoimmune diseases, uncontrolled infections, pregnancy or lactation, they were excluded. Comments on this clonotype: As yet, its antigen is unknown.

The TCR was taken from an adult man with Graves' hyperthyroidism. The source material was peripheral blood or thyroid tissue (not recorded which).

CDR3 in amino acids: CATGTRQGIEKLFF. CDR3 DNA: TGTGCCACCGGCACCCGACAGGGGATTGAAAAACTGTTTTTT. The chain carries TRBV15 and TRBJ1-4; TRBD1 agrees at 8 bases. This CDR3 region has 14 residues. With 8 bases clipped from V and 7 bases from J, the junction kept 9 bases outside the gene matches. Per the germline V gene, CDR1 is LNHNV and CDR2 is YYDKDF (reference sequence).